This passage covers 25 T cell receptor beta chains from one sample sequenced in a study of blood T cells in healthy people across ages. The second PCR ran about 6 to 12 cycles with a sample-barcoded 5' primer and J-beta primers. Via MiXCR, TCRdb re-called the 5' RACE reads, giving one row per CDR3 protein. The sample shows around 1,000,000 distinct CDR3 sequences, about 23% of them seen only once. The data were also submitted as part of a second study, on T cells of mothers and their children.

The source material was blood. The source of these receptors is a girl between 2 and 10 years old in good health.

The rearrangement links TRBV29-1 to TRBJ2-3; 9 positions match TRBD1. The CDR3 runs to 14 residues. V was clipped by 6 bases and J by 5 bases; unmatched bases: 9. Per the germline V gene, CDR1 is SQVTM and CDR2 is ANQGSEA. The CDR3 DNA follows: TGCAGCGTCACCACAGGGGGCGACGGAGATACGCAGTATTTT. This gives the protein CSVTTGGDGDTQYF.

This clonotype appeared a few times. The CDR3 reads CASSQDGTSGADTQYF. The CDR3 DNA reads TGTGCCAGCAGCCAAGACGGGACTAGCGGCGCAGATACGCAGTATTTT. The J gene is TRBJ2-3, the V gene TRBV3-1, with TRBD2 matching 11 bases. The CDR3 is 16 residues long. V dropped 0 bases and J dropped 4; count of bases not matched to a gene: 3. Germline CDR1 is LGHDT and CDR2 is YNNKEL (reference sequence).

This clonotype was counted at least ten times. Written as DNA, the CDR3 is TGTGCCAGCAGGGGACTTTTCCCAGAGGGCAAAAACATTCAGTACTTC. This sequence encodes CASRGLFPEGKNIQYF. The chain employs TRBV28 and TRBJ2-4; a weak D match, TRBD2 (6 bases). Per the germline V gene, CDR1 is MDHEN and CDR2 is SYDVKM. The length of the CDR3 is 16 residues. The V end lost 6 bases, the J end lost 3 bases, and 18 bases lay between the germline ends.

The table lists this clonotype with many counts. The rearrangement uses TRBV25-1 and TRBJ2-5; D gene ambiguous. CDR1 MGHDK and CDR2 SYGVNS come from the germline V gene. The CDR3 is 13 residues long. Trimming pared 1 base from V and 5 bases from J, leaving 8 bases between. The CDR3 DNA is TGTGCCAGCAGTGAATCCTTGAGCGAGACCCAGTACTTC. Protein: CASSESLSETQYF.

In its sample, this clonotype was seen a few times. V is TRBV28 and J is TRBJ2-5, with TRBD2 matching over 12 bases. This CDR3 spans 18 amino acids. The germline CDR1 and CDR2 sequences are MDHEN and SYDVKM. With V trimmed by 2 bases and J by 3 bases, 10 bases remained unmatched. CDR3 in amino acids: CASSLLAGGPIRKETQYF. CDR3 sequence (DNA): TGTGCCAGCAGTTTACTAGCGGGAGGGCCGATTAGGAAAGAGACCCAGTACTTC. Drawing the rest from reference TRBV28 and TRBJ2-5, the complete variable domain is DVKVTQSSRYLVKRTGEKVFLECVQDMDHENMFWYRQDPGLGLRLIYFSYDVKMKEKGDIPEGYSVSREKKERFSLILESASTNQTSMYLCASSLLAGGPIRKETQYFGPGTRLLVL.

This clonotype was seen only a few times. V gene TRBV7-2 combines with J gene TRBJ2-7; D ambiguous. CDR1 and CDR2 (germline): SGHTA, FQGNSA. This CDR3 is 17 amino acids long. V lost 2 bases, J lost 2 bases, and 19 bases lay in between. CDR3 loop: CASSLRPADQRTYEQYF. CDR3 DNA sequence: TGTGCCAGCAGCTTACGGCCGGCCGATCAGAGAACCTACGAGCAGTACTTC. Full variable domain (rest looked up from reference TRBV7-2 and TRBJ2-7): GAGVSQSPSNKVTEKGKDVELRCDPISGHTALYWYRQSLGQGLEFLIYFQGNSAPDKSGLPSDRFSAERTGGSVSTLTIQRTQQEDSAVYLCASSLRPADQRTYEQYFGPGTRLTVT.

Concerning this clonotype itself: A much larger clone sits a single nucleotide away, making a read error possible. V usage is TRBV6-2 or TRBV6-3 and J usage is TRBJ2-7, with 8 bases aligning to TRBD2. Per the germline V gene, CDR1 is MNHEY and CDR2 is SVGEGT. This CDR3 contains 14 residues. As DNA, the CDR3 is TGTGCCAGCAGTTACAGCGGGGGCTCCTACGAGCAGCACTTC. Its protein is CASSYSGGSYEQHF.

With regard to this clonotype: It is likely a read error, because the conserved phenylalanine at the end of the CDR3 is missing. The chain combines TRBV20-1 with TRBJ2-5, with TRBD2 identical over 9 bases. TRBJ2-1 explains the end of the DNA better; the J call may be wrong. CDR3 length: 15 residues. CDR1 DFQATT and CDR2 SNEGSKA come from the germline V gene (reference sequence). The CDR3 spells CSEKTSGYSGNEQFL. DNA for the CDR3: TGCAGTGAAAAGACTAGCGGCTACTCTGGAAATGAGCAGTTCCTC.

This clonotype was picked up a small number of times. The chain recombines TRBV3-1 with TRBJ1-4; D not certain. Germline CDR1 LGHDT, CDR2 YNNKEL (reference sequence). This CDR3 has 13 residues. Trimming left V 1 base short and J 10 bases short, with 10 bases between. The CDR3 reads CASSQGDWGKLFF. CDR3 sequence (DNA): TGTGCCAGCAGCCAAGGTGATTGGGGAAAACTGTTTTTT. Drawing the rest from reference TRBV3-1 and TRBJ1-4, the complete variable domain is DTAVSQTPKYLVTQMGNDKSIKCEQNLGHDTMYWYKQDSKKFLKIMFSYNNKELIINETVPNRFSPKSPDKAHLNLHINSLELGDSAVYFCASSQGDWGKLFFGSGTQLSVL.

This clonotype was detected a few times. The V gene is TRBV6-5, the J gene TRBJ1-1; D unclear. The length of the CDR3 is 15 residues. Trimming shortened V by 6 bases and J by 5 bases, and 19 bases separated the two germline ends. Germline CDR1 is MNHEY and CDR2 is SVGAGI. CDR3 coding DNA: TGTGCCAGCAGCCCTCGAATAGGCTACGGTACTGAAGCTTTCTTT. It specifies CASSPRIGYGTEAFF.

This clonotype was seen only a few times. The chain carries TRBV3-1 and TRBJ2-1; D perhaps matches TRBD2 (6 bases). Trimming shortened V by 4 bases and J by 9 bases, and 16 bases separated the two germline ends. The CDR3 consists of 14 residues. CDR1 LGHDT and CDR2 YNNKEL come from the germline V gene (reference sequence). The CDR3 coding sequence is TGTGCCAGCAGCCGAGACTCAACCGGGGGTGAGCAGTTCTTC. Protein product: CASSRDSTGGEQFF.

J is TRBJ1-2 and V is TRBV7-9; D is unresolved. V was cut by 1 base and J by 6 bases, with 6 bases left in between. Germline values: CDR1 SEHNR, CDR2 FQNEAQ (reference sequence). This CDR3 is 12 amino acids long. The CDR3 protein is CASSLGEHGYTF. CDR3 sequence (DNA): TGTGCCAGCAGCTTAGGGGAGCATGGCTACACCTTC. Supplemented by reference TRBV7-9 and TRBJ1-2, the full variable domain reads DTGVSQNPRHKITKRGQNVTFRCDPISEHNRLYWYRQTLGQGPEFLTYFQNEAQLEKSRLLSDRFSAERPKGSFSTLEIQRTEQGDSAMYLCASSLGEHGYTFGSGTRLTVV.

V gene TRBV7-8 combines with J gene TRBJ2-2, with TRBD1 matching 7 bases. CDR3 size: 16 residues. In germline, CDR1 is SGHVS, CDR2 FQNEAQ. V lost 1 base to trimming and J lost 5 bases; unmatched junction nucleotides: 7. In nucleotides, the CDR3 is TGTGCCAGCAGCTTAGTAGGGACAGCAAAGACCGGGGAGCTGTTTTTT. Its translation is CASSLVGTAKTGELFF.

This clonotype was detected only a few times. The chain has TRBV7-2 and TRBJ1-2; tentatively, D is TRBD1 (6 bases). The V gene's germline CDR1 is SGHTA and CDR2 FQGNSA. This CDR3 has 14 residues. Trimming took off 2 bases at V and 6 bases at J, with 13 bases between the two ends. The CDR3: CASSLFQQGDGYTF. CDR3 in DNA: TGTGCCAGCAGCTTATTCCAACAGGGTGATGGCTACACCTTC. Looking up the rest from reference TRBV7-2 and TRBJ1-2 gives the full variable domain: GAGVSQSPSNKVTEKGKDVELRCDPISGHTALYWYRQSLGQGLEFLIYFQGNSAPDKSGLPSDRFSAERTGGSVSTLTIQRTQQEDSAVYLCASSLFQQGDGYTFGSGTRLTVV.

J is TRBJ2-1 and V is TRBV6-2 or TRBV6-3, with D perhaps TRBD2 (5 bases). There are 13 residues in the CDR3. Germline lookup yields CDR1 MNHEY and CDR2 SVGEGT. Between the trimmed V and J ends, which lost 7 bases and 2 bases, there was a span of 9 bases. This CDR3 reads CASMGVAYNEQFF. The CDR3 DNA reads as TGTGCCAGCATGGGAGTAGCCTACAATGAGCAGTTCTTC.

V gene TRBV6-5 combines with J gene TRBJ2-7; 10 bases agree with TRBD2. Matching the DNA end better, TRBJ2-5 makes the J call doubtful. Per germline, CDR1 MNHEY and CDR2 SVGAGI. The length of the CDR3 is 17 residues. CDR3 nucleotide sequence: TGTGCCAGCAGTTTTAACGACTTGACTAGCGGGCAAGAGACCCAGTACTTC. It specifies CASSFNDLTSGQETQYF.

This clonotype was detected many times. This chain connects TRBV5-1 to TRBJ2-1, with 9 bases identical to TRBD1. The CDR3 sequence is 16 residues long. Germline lookup yields CDR1 SGHRS and CDR2 YFSETQ. The V and J ends lost 1 base and 4 bases, in that order; junction bases with no gene match: 6. The CDR3: CASSLMAGQGYNEQFF. The CDR3 region has the DNA TGCGCCAGCAGCTTGATGGCGGGACAGGGTTACAATGAGCAGTTCTTC.

The V and J genes are TRBV29-1 and TRBJ1-2; D is perhaps TRBD1 (5 bases). This CDR3 is 10 amino acids long. Germline-derived CDR1 and CDR2 are SQVTM and ANQGSEA. DNA of the CDR3: TGCGGGGGGGAAAGCTATGGCTACACCTTC. It codes for CGGESYGYTF.

The CDR3 nucleotides are TGTGCCAGCAGAATCGCGGACACTGAAGCTTTCTTT. Its protein is CASRIADTEAFF. The gene calls are TRBV14 and TRBJ1-1; D not resolved. V lost 6 bases, J lost 3 bases, and 8 bases lay in between. The germline CDR1 and CDR2 sequences are SGHDN and FVKESK. The CDR3 totals 12 residues.

This clonotype appeared a few times. The chain carries TRBV20-1 and TRBJ1-2; D is uncertain. The CDR3 has 12 amino acids. Trimming pared 1 base from V and 4 bases from J, leaving 7 bases between. In germline, CDR1 is DFQATT, CDR2 SNEGSKA (reference sequence). CDR3 in amino acids: CSARALAYGYTF. The CDR3 nucleotides read TGCAGTGCTAGAGCGTTGGCCTATGGCTACACCTTC.

The table lists this clonotype with a few counts. This chain joins TRBV9 and TRBJ2-1; D gene unclear. CDR3 size: 14 residues. V dropped 0 bases and J dropped 5 bases, with 9 bases sitting between them. From germline, CDR1 is SGDLS and CDR2 YYNGEE. CDR3 protein: CASSVEGSNNEQFF. As DNA, the CDR3 is TGTGCCAGCAGCGTAGAAGGGTCCAACAATGAGCAGTTCTTC.

This clonotype showed up just a few times. The chain uses TRBV11-2 and TRBJ2-5; D gene uncertain. Trimming cost V 7 bases and J 3 bases, with 15 bases left between them. This CDR3 contains 14 residues. Germline loops: CDR1 SGHAT, CDR2 FQNNGV. This CDR3 is CASTSYLAKETQYF. For the CDR3, the DNA is TGTGCCAGCACATCGTACTTGGCTAAAGAGACCCAGTACTTC.

J is TRBJ2-5 and V is TRBV28; D unresolved. Matching the DNA end better, TRBJ2-7 makes the J call doubtful. Germline loops: CDR1 MDHEN, CDR2 SYDVKM. The CDR3 consists of 13 residues. CDR3 loop: CATSGPSLYEQYF. The CDR3 DNA reads as TGTGCCACCTCGGGCCCGTCCCTCTACGAGCAGTACTTC.

This clonotype has only a few counts. The chain couples TRBV20-1 to TRBJ2-1; 10 bases match TRBD2. After removal of 3 bases from V and 8 bases from J, the junction contained 7 bases not matched to a gene. The CDR3 has 14 residues. CDR1 is DFQATT, CDR2 SNEGSKA, per germline (reference sequence). CDR3 residues: CSASEAGGPDEQFF. The CDR3 DNA reads TGCAGTGCTAGCGAAGCGGGGGGGCCCGATGAGCAGTTCTTC.

This chain joins TRBV9 and TRBJ2-1; no clear D. This CDR3 is built from 13 residues. The germline V and J ends were trimmed by 3 bases and 9 bases, with 13 bases remaining between them. The germline V gene encodes CDR1 SGDLS and CDR2 YYNGEE. The chain's CDR3 is CASSGDQVGEQFF. The CDR3 DNA reads as TGTGCCAGCAGCGGCGACCAGGTTGGTGAGCAGTTCTTC.